This passage covers 18 T cell receptor beta chains from one sample sequenced in a study of blood T cell repertoires in COVID-19. This table comes from immunoSEQ multiplex PCR, and its TCRdb copy is limited to in-frame clones, with some not included. Here the sample spans over 150,000 clones, about 90% being singletons. Input material: PBMCs or T cells enriched from blood (not recorded which). The receptors shown here come from a woman aged 50 to 60 who had recovered from COVID-19.

The V gene is TRBV19, the J gene TRBJ2-1; TRBD1 might be the D (6 bases). The V gene's germline CDR1 is LNHDA and CDR2 SQIVND (reference sequence). Trimming removed 8 bases from V and 0 bases from J, with 11 bases in between. The CDR3 totals 14 residues. CDR3 nucleotides: TGTGCCAGTGTCGACAGGAGCTCCTACAATGAGCAGTTCTTC. It specifies CASVDRSSYNEQFF.

This clone appeared a single time. The chain links TRBV14 to TRBJ1-2; TRBD1 might be the D (5 bases). The CDR3 totals 14 residues. V lost 3 bases, J lost 8 bases, and 16 bases lay in between. Germline CDR1 is SGHDN and CDR2 is FVKESK. The CDR3 protein is CASSQMSGIGGYTF. Here the CDR3 DNA reads TGTGCCAGCAGCCAGATGTCAGGGATCGGAGGCTACACCTTC.

The chain links TRBV2 to TRBJ2-6; the D gene is possibly TRBD1 (6 bases). V was clipped by 6 bases and J by 2 bases, with 14 bases between them. The V gene's germline CDR1 is SNHLY and CDR2 FYNNEI. This CDR3 is 16 amino acids long. This chain's CDR3 is CASSLHDRPGANVLTF. Here the CDR3 DNA reads TGTGCCAGCAGCCTTCACGACAGGCCTGGGGCCAACGTCCTGACTTTC.

The rearrangement links TRBV9 to TRBJ2-2; 9 positions agree with TRBD2. V was pared by 0 bases and J by 1 base, with 1 base of the junction left unmatched. Looked up from germline, CDR1 is SGDLS and CDR2 is YYNGEE. The CDR3 runs 16 residues. The CDR3 DNA reads as TGTGCCAGCAGCGTAGTTAGCGGGAGGAACACCGGGGAGCTGTTTTTT. Its protein product is CASSVVSGRNTGELFF.

The CDR3 spells CASSLSPRQFWTDTQYF. DNA of the CDR3: TGTGCCAGCAGCCTTTCCCCACGACAGTTTTGGACAGATACGCAGTATTTT. This chain uses TRBV5-6 with TRBJ2-3; D is perhaps TRBD1 (5 bases). Germline CDR1 is SGHDT and CDR2 is YYEEEE. Trimming left V 4 bases short and J 3 bases short, with 21 bases between. This CDR3 is built from 17 residues.

The chain employs TRBV18 and TRBJ2-7, with TRBD1 matching over 7 bases. The CDR3 has 16 amino acids. V lost 4 bases and J lost 0; bases outside the gene matches: 9. CDR1 is KGHSH, CDR2 LQKENI, per germline. As DNA, the CDR3 is TGTGCCAGCTCACTCGGTCCTGGACAGGCCTCCTACGAGCAGTACTTC. As protein: CASSLGPGQASYEQYF.

This rearrangement joins TRBV5-5 to TRBJ1-6; D perhaps matches TRBD1 (6 bases). The V end was cut by 5 bases, the J end by 10 bases, with 13 bases between. Germline loops: CDR1 SGHKS, CDR2 YYEKEE (reference sequence). This CDR3 contains 13 residues. CDR3 sequence: CASSFTGNSPLHF. DNA of the CDR3: TGTGCCAGCAGTTTTACAGGGAACTCACCCCTCCACTTT.

CDR3 sequence reads: CASKVGGNYGYTF. The CDR3 bases are TGTGCCAGCAAGGTAGGGGGCAACTATGGCTACACCTTC. The genes are TRBV5-6 and TRBJ1-2, with 7 bases aligning to TRBD1. This CDR3 has 13 amino acids. Per germline, CDR1 SGHDT and CDR2 YYEEEE. V dropped 6 bases and J dropped 2; count of bases not matched to a gene: 4.

This chain links TRBV29-1 with TRBJ1-1; 9 nucleotides align to TRBD1. The V segment lost 7 bases and the J segment 5 bases; nucleotides outside the gene matches: 8. CDR1 and CDR2 (germline): SQVTM, ANQGSEA. The CDR3 has 13 amino acids. CDR3 protein: CSALKGQGTEAFF. The CDR3 nucleotides are TGCAGCGCACTAAAGGGACAGGGTACTGAAGCTTTCTTT. The complete variable domain, with remaining parts taken from reference TRBV29-1 and TRBJ1-1, reads SAVISQKPSRDICQRGTSLTIQCQVDSQVTMMFWYRQQPGQSLTLIATANQGSEATYESGFVIDKFPISRPNLTFSTLTVSNMSPEDSSIYLCSALKGQGTEAFFGQGTRLTVV.

The V call is TRBV9, the J call TRBJ2-2, with 9 positions matching TRBD1. Germline V gives CDR1 SGDLS, CDR2 YYNGEE. The CDR3 is 16 residues long. The V segment lost 4 bases and the J segment 6 bases; nucleotides outside the gene matches: 10. This CDR3 is CASSFTGGVGAGELFF. In DNA form, the CDR3 reads TGTGCCAGCAGCTTCACAGGGGGCGTAGGAGCCGGGGAGCTGTTTTTT.

The chain combines TRBV24-1 with TRBJ1-1, with 7 nucleotides matching TRBD1. The CDR3 sequence is 14 residues long. The trim removed 9 bases at V and 1 base at J, leaving 7 bases unmatched. The germline V gene encodes CDR1 KGHDR and CDR2 SFDVKD. The CDR3 region is CATRQGRGNTEAFF. The CDR3 DNA is TGTGCCACCCGACAGGGAAGGGGGAACACTGAAGCTTTCTTT.

The chain recombines TRBV5-5 with TRBJ1-2, with D perhaps matching TRBD1 (6 bases). CDR3 length: 16 amino acids. Between the trimmed V and J ends, which lost 2 bases and 4 bases, there was a span of 18 bases. From germline, CDR1 is SGHKS and CDR2 YYEKEE (reference sequence). The CDR3 nucleotides are TGTGCCAGCAGCTTAGGAGACAAATCAGGGGTCTATGGCTACACCTTC. Translating gives CASSLGDKSGVYGYTF.

Worth noting for this clone: The same CDR3 also results from other DNA sequences found in this sample. The chain joins TRBV5-1 to TRBJ2-3, with 7 bases matching TRBD2. V lost 1 base to trimming and J lost 0 bases; unmatched junction nucleotides: 2. Germline V gene sequence: CDR1 SGHRS, CDR2 YFSETQ. This CDR3 spans 15 amino acids. CDR3 sequence (DNA): TGCGCCAGCAGCTTGAGCGGGACCAGCACAGATACGCAGTATTTT. Translation: CASSLSGTSTDTQYF. The variable domain in full, completed from reference TRBV5-1 and TRBJ2-3, reads KAGVTQTPRYLIKTRGQQVTLSCSPISGHRSVSWYQQTPGQGLQFLFEYFSETQRNKGNFPGRFSGRQFSNSRSEMNVSTLELGDSALYLCASSLSGTSTDTQYFGPGTRLTVL.

The genes are TRBV4-2 and TRBJ1-2, with 7 bases fitting TRBD1. The V segment lost 4 bases and the J segment 3 bases; nucleotides outside the gene matches: 8. Per the germline V gene, CDR1 is LGHNA and CDR2 is YNFKEQ. There are 15 residues in the CDR3. The CDR3 region is CASSLTGVYDYGYTF. CDR3 nucleotide sequence: TGTGCCAGCAGCCTAACAGGGGTTTACGACTATGGCTACACCTTC.

The chain joins TRBV6-1 to TRBJ2-7; TRBD2 agrees at 10 bases. Germline loops: CDR1 MNHNS, CDR2 SASEGT. The CDR3 has 16 amino acids. V gave up 2 bases and J gave up 0 bases; unmatched junction bases: 4. CDR3: CASSEWASGSSYEQYF. In DNA, the CDR3 is TGTGCCAGCAGTGAATGGGCTAGCGGGAGCTCCTACGAGCAGTACTTC.

The chain has TRBV5-1 and TRBJ2-7; 14 positions match TRBD2. Trimming took 4 bases from V and 5 from J; bases not matched to a gene: 5. Germline V gene lookup returns CDR1 SGHRS and CDR2 YFSETQ. The CDR3 loop spans 15 amino acids. This chain's CDR3 is CASSTGTSGSHEQYF. CDR3 DNA: TGCGCCAGCAGCACCGGGACTAGCGGGAGCCACGAGCAGTACTTC.

The V gene is TRBV6-5, the J gene TRBJ1-5; 8 nucleotides line up with TRBD1. With V trimmed by 8 bases and J by 4 bases, 7 bases remained unmatched. The CDR3 has 14 amino acids. Germline-derived CDR1 and CDR2 are MNHEY and SVGAGI. The CDR3 region is CASGQGGTNQPQHF. The CDR3 DNA reads as TGTGCCAGCGGACAGGGAGGAACGAATCAGCCCCAGCATTTT.

Here the CDR3 reads CASSIRRPTERYFSGNTIYF. The CDR3 bases are TGTGCCAGTAGTATTCGGCGCCCGACAGAACGGTACTTCTCTGGAAACACCATATATTTT. This sequence joins TRBV19 and TRBJ1-3; perhaps TRBD1 as D (5 bases). The CDR3 spans 20 residues. Trimming removed 3 bases at V and 0 bases at J, with 24 bases between. Germline values: CDR1 LNHDA, CDR2 SQIVND (reference sequence).